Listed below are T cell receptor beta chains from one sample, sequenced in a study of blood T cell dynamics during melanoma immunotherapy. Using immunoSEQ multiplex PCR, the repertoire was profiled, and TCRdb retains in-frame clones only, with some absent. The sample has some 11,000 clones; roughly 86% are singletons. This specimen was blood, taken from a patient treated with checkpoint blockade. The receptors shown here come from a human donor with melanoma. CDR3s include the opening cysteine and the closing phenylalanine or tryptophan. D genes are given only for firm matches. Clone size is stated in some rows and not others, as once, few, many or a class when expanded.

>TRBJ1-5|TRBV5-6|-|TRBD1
TGTGCCAGCAGCTCACACGGGACAGGGGATCAGCCCCAGCATTTT
CASSSHGTGDQPQHF
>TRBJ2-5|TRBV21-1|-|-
TGTGCCAGCGGGCAGAAAAGGCAAGAGACCCAGTACTTC
CASGQKRQETQYF
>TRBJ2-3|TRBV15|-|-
TGTGCCACCAGCAGATCTTATTCCGCAGATACGCAGTATTTT
CATSRSYSADTQYF
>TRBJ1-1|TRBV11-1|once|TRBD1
TGTGCCAGCAGACCCGGGACAGGTGAAGCTTTCTTT
CASRPGTGEAFF
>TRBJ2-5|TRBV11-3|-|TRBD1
TGTGCCAGCAGCTTCGTATATCAGGACAGGGACCAAGAGACCCAGTACTTC
CASSFVYQDRDQETQYF
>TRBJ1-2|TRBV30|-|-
TGTGCCTGGAGTGTAGAGGGGTTCTTATACACCTTC
CAWSVEGFLYTF
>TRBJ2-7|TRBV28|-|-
TGTGCCAGCAGTTCGAGACAGTACGAGCAGTACTTC
CASSSRQYEQYF
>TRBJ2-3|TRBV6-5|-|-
TGTGCCGTCCAGGGCACGGGCACAGATACGCAGTATTTT
CAVQGTGTDTQYF
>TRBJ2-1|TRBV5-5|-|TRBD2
TGTGCCAGCAGCTCACTAGCGGGGGGGATCAATGAGCAGTTCTTC
CASSSLAGGINEQFF
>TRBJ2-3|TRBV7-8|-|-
TGTGCCAGCAGCCCCTCTAGACAGTCAGATACGCAGTATTTT
CASSPSRQSDTQYF
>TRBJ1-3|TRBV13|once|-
TGTGCCAGCAGCTTAGGTAGGGGAAACACCATATATTTT
CASSLGRGNTIYF
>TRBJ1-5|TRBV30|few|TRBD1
TGTGCCTGGAGAGGGGACAGGGAGAGCCAGCCCCAGCATTTT
CAWRGDRESQPQHF
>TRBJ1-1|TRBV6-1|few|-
TGTGCCAGCAGTGAAGAAGTTTCGGGGGCGACTGAAGCTTTCTTT
CASSEEVSGATEAFF
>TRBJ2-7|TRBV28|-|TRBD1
TGTGCCAGCAGTTGGGGACAGGGCGACTACGAGCAGTACTTC
CASSWGQGDYEQYF
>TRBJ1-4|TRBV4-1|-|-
TGCGCCAGCAGCCAAGAGGGGGAAAAACTGTTTTTT
CASSQEGEKLFF
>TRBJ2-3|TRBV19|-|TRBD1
TGTGCCAGCGGGACAGATGTAACAGATACGCAGTATTTT
CASGTDVTDTQYF
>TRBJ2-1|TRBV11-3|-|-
TGTGCCAGCAGCTTTCGGCTCGGGACATCCCATGAGCAGTTCTTC
CASSFRLGTSHEQFF
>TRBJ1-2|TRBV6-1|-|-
TGTGCCAGCATCTCTGGTAGTGGCTACACCTTC
CASISGSGYTF
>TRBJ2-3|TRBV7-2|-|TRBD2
TGTGCCAGCAGCTTAGATGGGACTAGCGGGGCCTATACGCAGTATTTT
CASSLDGTSGAYTQYF
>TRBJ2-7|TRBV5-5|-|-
TGTGCCAGCAGCTTGTCGATGGGGGCCTCCGAGCAGTACTTC
CASSLSMGASEQYF
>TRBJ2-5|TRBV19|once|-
TGTGCCAGTAGCCAGGGGATGGAAGAGACCCAGTACTTC
CASSQGMEETQYF
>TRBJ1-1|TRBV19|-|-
TGTGCCACCATAAGTCCCACTGAAGCTTTCTTT
CATISPTEAFF
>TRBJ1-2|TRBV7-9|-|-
TGTGCCAGCAGCTTCACAGGGATGGAGGGCTACACCTTC
CASSFTGMEGYTF
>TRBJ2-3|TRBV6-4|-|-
TGTGCCAGCAGTGAGCGGGGTAGCACAGATACGCAGTATTTT
CASSERGSTDTQYF
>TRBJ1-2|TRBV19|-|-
TGTGCCAGTAGTCTATCCAGGGGTAACTATGGCTACACCTTC
CASSLSRGNYGYTF
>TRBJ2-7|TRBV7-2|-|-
TGTGCCAGCAGCTTCAAGGTAGCGTTGGGCGAGCAGTACTTC
CASSFKVALGEQYF
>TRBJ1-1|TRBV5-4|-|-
TGTGCCAGCAGCCCCGAGGGGGGGAGGAACACTGAAGCTTTCTTT
CASSPEGGRNTEAFF
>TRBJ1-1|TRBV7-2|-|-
TGTGCCAGCAGCTCTGAGAGCAACACTGAAGCTTTCTTT
CASSSESNTEAFF
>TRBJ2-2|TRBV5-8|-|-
TGTGCCAGCAGCCAGTTGTGGGGGGCTGACACCGGGGAGCTGTTTTTT
CASSQLWGADTGELFF
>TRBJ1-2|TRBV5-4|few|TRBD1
TGTGCCAGCAGACCTCCGGGACAGCCCTACACCTTC
CASRPPGQPYTF
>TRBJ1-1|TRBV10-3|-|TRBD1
TGTGCCATCAGTGAGCCTGACAGGGCGGCTTTCTTT
CAISEPDRAAFF
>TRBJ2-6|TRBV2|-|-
TGTGCCAGCAGGAAGGGTTTAGGTGGGGGGACCAGGGTTGGCTCTGGGGCCAACGTCCTGACTTTC
CASRKGLGGGTRVGSGANVLTF
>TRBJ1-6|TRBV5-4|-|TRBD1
TGTGCCAGCAGACAGGGACAGGGGGGAGAGTATAATTCACCCCTCCACTTT
CASRQGQGGEYNSPLHF
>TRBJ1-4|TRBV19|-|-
TGTGCCAGTAGTGTTAGAGGTTCGTCGGATGAAAAACTGTTTTTT
CASSVRGSSDEKLFF
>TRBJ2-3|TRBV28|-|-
TGTGCCAGCAATTCAGGAGGGTGGCGGACTAGCACAGATACGCAGTATTTT
CASNSGGWRTSTDTQYF
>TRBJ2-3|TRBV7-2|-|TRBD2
TGTGCCAGCAGCGTTGTGGGAGGGGAAGATACGCAGTATTTT
CASSVVGGEDTQYF
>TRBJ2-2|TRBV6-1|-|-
TGTGCCAGCAGTGAAGCAGGGGGAAGCACCGGGGAGCTGTTTTTT
CASSEAGGSTGELFF
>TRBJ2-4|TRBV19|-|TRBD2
TGTGCCAGTAGTAAACCGGGGGGGCGGGAAAACATTCAGTACTTC
CASSKPGGRENIQYF
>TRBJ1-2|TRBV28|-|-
TGTGCCATCCAGTCTTGGACCTATGGCTACACCTTC
CAIQSWTYGYTF
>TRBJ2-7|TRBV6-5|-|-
TGTGCCAGCAGTTACGGCTCTAGCTCCTACGAGCAGTACTTC
CASSYGSSSYEQYF
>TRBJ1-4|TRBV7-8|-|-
TGTGCCAGCAGCCCCTGGCAGGGGACTAATGAAAAACTGTTTTTT
CASSPWQGTNEKLFF
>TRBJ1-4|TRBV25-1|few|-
TGTGCCAGCAGTGGTTCCGGGACTTTGATGGGAGGGAAACTGTTTTTT
CASSGSGTLMGGKLFF
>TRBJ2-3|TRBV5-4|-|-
TGTGCCAGCAGCTTGGGATACCGGGGAGGCACAGATACGCAGTATTTT
CASSLGYRGGTDTQYF
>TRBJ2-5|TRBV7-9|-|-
TGTGCCAGCAGCTTACTGGGGGCGAGAGAGACCCAGTACTTC
CASSLLGARETQYF
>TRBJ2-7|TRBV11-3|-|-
TGTGCCAGCAGCTTAGACAGGGTAGCCGAGCAGTACTTC
CASSLDRVAEQYF
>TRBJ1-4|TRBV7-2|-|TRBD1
TGTGCCAGCAGCTTAGGGACAGGGAATGAAAAACTGTTTTTT
CASSLGTGNEKLFF
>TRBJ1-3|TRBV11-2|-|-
TGTGCCAGCAGCCCCGCTGGAAACACCATATATTTT
CASSPAGNTIYF
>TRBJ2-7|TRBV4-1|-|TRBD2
TGCGCCACCCCTAAATGGGGGGGGTACGAGCAGTACTTC
CATPKWGGYEQYF
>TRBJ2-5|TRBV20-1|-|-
TGCAGTGCTGCTCATCAAGAGACCCAGTACTTC
CSAAHQETQYF
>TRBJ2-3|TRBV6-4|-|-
TGTGCCGTCACCCCCCGGGGATTGCGAGATACGCAGTATTTT
CAVTPRGLRDTQYF
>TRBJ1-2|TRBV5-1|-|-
TGCGCCAGCAGCGCAGCGGGTGGGTCTAACTATGGCTACACCTTC
CASSAAGGSNYGYTF
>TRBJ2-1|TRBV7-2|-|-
TGTGCCAGCAGCTTAGGTCGGAACAATGAGCAGTTCTTC
CASSLGRNNEQFF
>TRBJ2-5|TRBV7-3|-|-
TGTGCCAGCAGCTTAGCTGGGGCCGGGGAGACCCAGTACTTC
CASSLAGAGETQYF
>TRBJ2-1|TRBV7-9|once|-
TGTGCCAGCAGCTCCCCACGGAGCGACGCCAAGGAGCAGTTCTTC
CASSSPRSDAKEQFF